Presented here are 11 T cell receptor beta chains from one specimen sequenced in a study of blood T cell repertoires in COVID-19 (dated by TCRdb to 2020 to 2022). Library preparation was by the immunoSEQ multiplex PCR assay. TCRdb took this table from immuneACCESS and kept in-frame rearrangements with V and J called. Such tables lack part of the clones; where checked against another copy, unresolved V genes explain under half of the gap, and the rest is unexplained. The sample table records 60,000 to 90,000 clones; approximately 86% of these occur just once. The ten biggest clones cover about 18% of the sample. The specimen was peripheral blood. Receptors were obtained from a human donor in a cohort sampled during active COVID-19.

Concerning this clone itself: The junction departs from the called germline gene at one end, perhaps through a read error. The genes are TRBV28 and TRBJ2-4; the D is unclear. Per germline, CDR1 MDHEN and CDR2 SYDVKM. The CDR3 runs 11 residues. The CDR3 here is CASGQEFGWNF. DNA for the CDR3: TGTGCCAGCGGGCAGGAATTTGGCTGGAACTTC.

This chain links TRBV5-6 with TRBJ2-3, with D possibly TRBD2 on 5 matching bases. Germline CDR1 is SGHDT and CDR2 is YYEEEE. The CDR3 is made up of 15 amino acids. V was clipped by 2 bases and J by 0 bases, with 10 bases between them. The CDR3 nucleotides are TGTGCCAGCAGCTTTGTCTCGGGGAGCACAGATACGCAGTATTTT. Its protein product is CASSFVSGSTDTQYF.

Only a few counts were recorded for this clone. This CDR3 is also generated by other DNA sequences in the sample. V usage is TRBV9 and J usage is TRBJ2-3; TRBD1 might be the D (6 bases). V dropped 0 bases and J dropped 3 bases, with 14 bases sitting between them. This CDR3 is built from 16 residues. Germline V CDR1 and CDR2: SGDLS, YYNGEE. CDR3 DNA: TGTGCCAGCAGCGTAGTAGGGGGAGAGAGGACAGATACGCAGTATTTT. This encodes CASSVVGGERTDTQYF.

This chain links TRBV25-1 with TRBJ2-7; 9 bases line up with TRBD1. This CDR3 is built from 16 residues. Germline V lookup: CDR1 MGHDK, CDR2 SYGVNS. Trimming took 3 bases from V and 4 from J; bases not matched to a gene: 10. As DNA, the CDR3 is TGTGCCAGCAGTGATAATTTTCGGACAGGGGCTTACGAGCAGTACTTC. Translation: CASSDNFRTGAYEQYF.

The chain has TRBV25-1 and TRBJ2-7; D possibly corresponds to TRBD1 (5 bases). This CDR3 has 14 amino acids. Germline CDR1 is MGHDK and CDR2 is SYGVNS. Trimming cost V 6 bases and J 3 bases, with 15 bases left between them. CDR3 nucleotides: TGTGCCAGCAGCGAGGCCGGACACAACTACGAGCAGTACTTC. The encoded protein is CASSEAGHNYEQYF.

V usage is TRBV10-1 and J usage is TRBJ2-5; 10 nucleotides agree with TRBD1. J was trimmed by 5 bases and V by 9 bases; bases with no gene match: 12. The CDR3 has 15 amino acids. Per the germline V gene, CDR1 is WNHNN and CDR2 is SYGVQD (reference sequence). Written as DNA, the CDR3 is TGCGCCAGTCCTGAGGGACAGGGGAAGGGCGAGACCCAGTACTTC. It is translated as CASPEGQGKGETQYF.

CDR3 in amino acids: CSVRGREEYNEQFF. The CDR3 nucleotides are TGCAGCGTTCGGGGGCGGGAGGAATACAATGAGCAGTTCTTC. V gene TRBV29-1 combines with J gene TRBJ2-1; TRBD2 matches 8 bases. The V and J ends lost 5 bases and 4 bases, in that order; junction bases with no gene match: 7. The CDR3 runs 14 residues. Germline V lookup: CDR1 SQVTM, CDR2 ANQGSEA.

The genes are TRBV20-1 and TRBJ2-1, with D maybe TRBD1 (7 bases). Germline CDR1 and CDR2: DFQATT and SNEGSKA (reference sequence). Trimming removed 3 bases from V and 14 bases from J, with 14 bases in between. The CDR3 spans 11 residues. The CDR3 DNA sequence: TGCAGTGCTAGTCTCGGCAGGGGGGAGTTCTTC. This translates into CSASLGRGEFF.

This chain links TRBV5-1 with TRBJ2-3; TRBD2 is a possible D gene (5 bases). Trimming cost V 3 bases and J 0 bases, with 8 bases left between them. The CDR3 runs 14 residues. Germline-derived CDR1 and CDR2 are SGHRS and YFSETQ. CDR3 in DNA: TGCGCCAGCAGCTCCGAGCGGAGCACAGATACGCAGTATTTT. Translated: CASSSERSTDTQYF.

The CDR3 DNA follows: TGTGCCAGCCGCGGGACAGCCCAAGAGACCCAGTACTTC. Encoded protein: CASRGTAQETQYF. The J gene is TRBJ2-5, the V gene TRBV5-4; maybe TRBD1 (7 bases). The CDR3 has 13 residues. The germline V and J ends were trimmed by 7 bases and 1 base, with 11 bases remaining between them. Germline CDR1 SGHNT, CDR2 YYREEE (reference sequence).

The rearrangement uses TRBV11-3 and TRBJ1-2, with D possibly TRBD1 on 6 matching bases. Germline CDR1 reads SGHNT; CDR2 reads YENEEA. The CDR3 spans 15 residues. Trimming took 5 bases from V and 1 from J, leaving 14 bases between them. The CDR3 protein is CASSPLTGLNYGYTF. The DNA of the CDR3 is TGTGCCAGCAGCCCCTTGACAGGTCTTAACTATGGCTACACCTTC.